Described below is a single TCR beta chain sequence and its context. Its antigen is unknown. Possible read error: a much larger clone is one base away. The germline V gene provides CDR1 SGHRS and CDR2 YFSETQ. Compared with germline, V lacks 10 bases and J lacks 0 bases; bases without a gene match: 8. The cysteine opens and the phenylalanine closes a CDR3 of 15 amino acids. Of all the DNA, just the CDR3 is kept, 45 bases in frame from base 1. This entry comes from a study of blood T cells in healthy people across ages (dated by TCRdb to between 2015 and 2016). In the study overall: In model experiments, roughly one uniquely barcoded TCR beta cDNA molecule per two T cells was captured by template switching. The study measured age-related changes in TCR beta repertoire diversity using deep sequencing normalized with unique cDNA molecular identifiers. Donors were grouped into four age groups: young (average approximately 16 years), middle-aged (roughly 40), aged (around 60) and long-lived (roughly 80). To avoid experimental bias, donors of different ages were distributed randomly across sequencing lanes. Using the same blood draw, the study looked at two additional independent replicas of 1 million unique cDNA reads for two donors, one aged 18 to 30 and the other aged 80 or older.

The donors were around 39 Caucasian individuals from Russia, aged 6 to 90 years, who were systemically healthy. Roughly 11 milliliters of peripheral blood were drawn from each donor into EDTA-treated Vacutainer tubes. Ficoll-Paque density-gradient centrifugation was used to isolate PBMCs, with at least 6 million per sample. Trizol reagent was used to extract total RNA from PBMCs, with at least 6 micrograms per sample. For every donor, an aliquot of PBMCs went through flow cytometry to measure the percentages of naive CD45RAhigh/CD27high T cells. General findings and caveats noted by the study authors: Observed TCR beta diversity correlated strongly with the percentage of naive T cells measured by flow cytometry. Conclusive comparison of naive and antigen-experienced compartments was prevented by the profiling of bulk unsorted PBMCs. Donor CMV infection status was unknown, potentially confounding age-related changes in expanded clonotypes. Observed TCR beta diversity per million T cells fell roughly linearly with age, and a significant reduction was already apparent by age around 40. Compared with the aged group, more naive CD4+ T cells, fewer expanded clones and increased TCR diversity were shown by the long-lived group, suggesting age selection. Estimates of total diversity based on one million sequenced T cells were considered lower bounds and underestimates.

Library generation was performed with 5' RACE. The reads were generated on an Illumina HiSeq 2500. A second about 7 to 11 cycle PCR used a sample-barcoded 5' primer and a J-beta primer mix. A template-switch 5' adaptor carrying 12 random nucleotides introduced a unique molecular identifier onto each TCR beta cDNA molecule. Each sample yielded at least 3 million CDR3-containing paired-end reads. The Mint cDNA synthesis kit, primed by a TRBC-specific oligonucleotide, was used to synthesize first-strand cDNA from all RNA. All cDNA was treated with uracil-DNA glycosylase and then went through a first 18-cycle PCR with the universal primers M1SS and BC2_uni_R. The authors processed their data as follows. For normalization, 1 million high-quality reads were randomly selected from each sample, with every read carrying a distinct molecular identifier. Reads with shared molecular identifiers were discarded instead of being binned into consensus sequences. MiTCR, with a Q25 quality threshold and the strictest error-elimination algorithm, was used for CDR3 identification, clonotype clustering and error correction. A nonparametric unseen species model using Euler transformation provided a lower-bound estimate of total TCR beta diversity. Starting from the raw public reads, TCRdb applied fastp trimming at Q25, assembled clones with MiXCR and retained in-frame beta chains. Identical CDR3 protein sequences are pooled into one entry, listed with their most common genes and DNA. The V and J calls follow TCRdb's processing rather than the paper's. Counted in this sample were approximately 1.5 million distinct CDR3 sequences; 34% of them appeared once. The ten biggest clones cover about 11% of the sample.

Sequenced sample: blood. Recombination connected TRBV5-1 to TRBJ2-3, and TRBD2 aligns with 10 junction nucleotides. This TCR came from a woman aged 25-40 years in good health. The CDR3 in this case is CAGCPAGGSTDTQYF. The DNA sequence is as follows: TGCGCCGGCTGCCCAGCGGGGGGGAGCACAGATACGCAGTATTTT.